This passage covers 18 T cell receptor beta chains from one sample sequenced in a study of T cells in Graves' hyperthyroidism and ophthalmopathy. RNA transcripts were the template for amplifying TCR beta CDR3 regions. With the HTBI primer set, the TCR CDR3 went through a first round of RT-PCR. TCRdb analysed the multiplex PCR reads with MiXCR anew, one entry per CDR3 protein. The sample holds approximately 710,000 distinct CDR3 sequences, 17% seen once. The sample was blood. The receptors come from a man in his forties or fifties with Graves' hyperthyroidism.

V and J are TRBV28 and TRBJ1-1; D not certain. This CDR3 has 13 amino acids. Trimming took 4 bases from V and 3 from J, leaving 9 bases between them. Germline CDR1 reads MDHEN; CDR2 reads SYDVKM. The CDR3 nucleotides read TGTGCCAGCAGTTCCCCGGTCTACACTGAAGCTTTCTTT. It yields the protein CASSSPVYTEAFF.

The chain recombines TRBV24-1 with TRBJ1-2; 8 nucleotides agree with TRBD1. In germline, CDR1 is KGHDR, CDR2 SFDVKD. CDR3 length equals 16 residues. V shed 1 base, J shed 6 bases, and the junction held 9 bases outside the gene matches. DNA for the CDR3: TGTGCCACCAGTGATTTCGGACAGGGAGCTGGTAATGGCTACACCTTC. Translated, it gives CATSDFGQGAGNGYTF.

The genes are TRBV9 and TRBJ1-5; the match to TRBD1 covers 12 bases. V was pared by 3 bases and J by 8 bases, with 3 bases of the junction left unmatched. This CDR3 is 14 amino acids long. Germline lookup yields CDR1 SGDLS and CDR2 YYNGEE. In DNA, the CDR3 is TGTGCCAGCAGCGAGGGACAGGGGGCTGAGCCCCAGCATTTT. Translation: CASSEGQGAEPQHF.

This clonotype was found a few times. The chain has TRBV29-1 and TRBJ1-5, with 12 positions matching TRBD1. Germline lookup yields CDR1 SQVTM and CDR2 ANQGSEA. After removal of 6 bases from V and 6 bases from J, the junction contained 3 bases not matched to a gene. The CDR3 loop spans 13 amino acids. The CDR3 is CSVGQGATQPQHF. The CDR3 nucleotides read TGCAGCGTGGGACAGGGGGCGACTCAGCCCCAGCATTTT.

The CDR3 sequence: CASSLKQGMNTEAFF. The DNA for the CDR3 is TGTGCCAGCAGTTTGAAACAGGGGATGAACACTGAAGCTTTCTTT. The rearrangement uses TRBV27 and TRBJ1-1; TRBD1 aligns across 7 bases. The CDR3 sequence is 15 residues long. Germline V lookup: CDR1 MNHEY, CDR2 SMNVEV (reference sequence). The V and J ends lost 3 bases and 0 bases, in that order; junction bases with no gene match: 4.

CDR3 amino acids: CGSRMRGRYTEAFF. The DNA for the CDR3 is TGTGGCAGTCGAATGAGGGGGCGGTACACTGAAGCTTTCTTT. The chain uses TRBV27 and TRBJ1-1, with 7 positions matching TRBD1. CDR3 length: 14 amino acids. The germline gives CDR1 MNHEY, CDR2 SMNVEV (reference sequence).

This clonotype was detected a few times. The rearrangement joins TRBV27 to TRBJ1-5; D is ambiguous. V was trimmed by 3 bases and J by 6 bases, leaving 9 bases between them. Germline V gives CDR1 MNHEY, CDR2 SMNVEV (reference sequence). This CDR3 is 13 amino acids long. CDR3 in amino acids: CASSFTEGQPQHF. The CDR3 region has the DNA TGTGCCAGCAGTTTTACGGAGGGTCAGCCCCAGCATTTT.

Ten or more counts support this clonotype. This chain links TRBV30 with TRBJ1-1; 9 nucleotides match TRBD1. V was pared by 3 bases and J by 4 bases, with 12 bases of the junction left unmatched. The CDR3 runs 16 residues. Germline V gives CDR1 GTSNPN, CDR2 SVGIG (reference sequence). The CDR3 DNA reads as TGTGCCTGGAGACCGGGACAGGGCTCATGGTTCACTGAAGCTTTCTTT. Translation gives CAWRPGQGSWFTEAFF.

V gene TRBV4-1 combines with J gene TRBJ2-1; TRBD2 matches at 8 bases. Losses at the gene ends were 0 bases for V and 10 bases for J; bases not matched to a gene: 8. The CDR3 length is 15 residues. Germline V gene data show CDR1 as MGHRA and CDR2 as YSYEKL. Here the CDR3 reads CASSQEILAANEQFF. DNA of the CDR3: TGCGCCAGCAGCCAAGAAATACTAGCGGCAAACGAGCAGTTCTTC.

In its sample, this clonotype was seen a few times. V and J are TRBV6-2 or TRBV6-3 and TRBJ2-1; 8 bases are shared with TRBD2. Germline assignment: CDR1 MNHEY and CDR2 SVGEGT. With V trimmed by 8 bases and J by 4 bases, 7 bases remained unmatched. This CDR3 spans 14 amino acids. Written as DNA, the CDR3 is TGTGCCAGCCGACTAGCGCAACTTTACAATGAGCAGTTCTTC. Translation gives CASRLAQLYNEQFF.

This clonotype was recorded many times. This chain joins TRBV7-9 and TRBJ1-1; D is undetermined. V was trimmed by 2 bases and J by 5 bases, leaving 12 bases between them. From germline, CDR1 is SEHNR and CDR2 FQNEAQ (reference sequence). This CDR3 region has 14 residues. CDR3 DNA: TGTGCCAGCAGCTTATCTGTTGAGAGGACTGAAGCTTTCTTT. This gives the protein CASSLSVERTEAFF.

This chain uses TRBV3-1 with TRBJ2-4; 8 nucleotides match TRBD2. Trimming removed 4 bases from V and 5 bases from J; junction bases left unmatched: 4. The CDR3 extends over 14 amino acids. Germline CDR1 and CDR2: LGHDT and YNNKEL (reference sequence). The CDR3 reads CASSPRGGENIQYF. DNA for the CDR3: TGTGCCAGCAGCCCCCGGGGGGGCGAAAACATTCAGTACTTC. Full variable domain (remainder filled in from reference TRBV3-1 and TRBJ2-4): DTAVSQTPKYLVTQMGNDKSIKCEQNLGHDTMYWYKQDSKKFLKIMFSYNNKELIINETVPNRFSPKSPDKAHLNLHINSLELGDSAVYFCASSPRGGENIQYFGAGTRLSVL.

This clonotype was found a few times. The chain joins TRBV4-1 to TRBJ1-2; D might be TRBD1 (5 bases). Germline assignment: CDR1 MGHRA and CDR2 YSYEKL. The CDR3 spans 14 residues. Trimming removed 3 bases at V and 6 bases at J, with 14 bases between. CDR3 in DNA: TGCGCCAGCAGCCAGTACGGCGGGGCCCATGGCTACACCTTC. Amino acids: CASSQYGGAHGYTF.

This clonotype was detected many times. The chain has TRBV11-2 and TRBJ2-5, with 14 bases identical to TRBD2. The length of the CDR3 is 17 residues. The germline gives CDR1 SGHAT, CDR2 FQNNGV. The trim removed 6 bases at V and 1 base at J, leaving 7 bases unmatched. CDR3 amino acids: CASSFGTSGRSQETQYF. Here the CDR3 DNA reads TGTGCCAGCAGTTTCGGGACTAGCGGGAGAAGCCAAGAGACCCAGTACTTC.

The gene calls are TRBV7-2 and TRBJ1-6, with D perhaps matching TRBD1 (5 bases). CDR1 is SGHTA, CDR2 FQGNSA, per germline. This CDR3 contains 17 residues. V lost 3 bases to trimming and J lost 8 bases, with 20 bases between them. In nucleotides, the CDR3 is TGTGCCAGCAGCTTTAGAGGGGCCGGCGGAAAGGATTCACCCCTCCACTTT. The encoded protein is CASSFRGAGGKDSPLHF. The full variable domain, completed using reference TRBV7-2 and TRBJ1-6, is GAGVSQSPSNKVTEKGKDVELRCDPISGHTALYWYRQSLGQGLEFLIYFQGNSAPDKSGLPSDRFSAERTGGSVSTLTIQRTQQEDSAVYLCASSFRGAGGKDSPLHFGNGTRLTVT.

This clonotype was counted at least ten times. This sequence joins TRBV2 and TRBJ2-5, with 9 bases matching TRBD2. V shed 8 bases and J 3 bases; nucleotides not matched to a gene: 13. Germline values: CDR1 SNHLY, CDR2 FYNNEI. The CDR3 consists of 16 residues. The CDR3 loop is CASLVVMLAGEETQYF. The CDR3, as DNA: TGTGCCAGCTTGGTCGTAATGTTAGCGGGAGAAGAGACCCAGTACTTC. Full variable domain (remainder filled in from reference TRBV2 and TRBJ2-5): EPEVTQTPSHQVTQMGQEVILRCVPISNHLYFYWYRQILGQKVEFLVSFYNNEISEKSEIFDDQFSVERPDGSNFTLKIRSTKLEDSAMYFCASLVVMLAGEETQYFGPGTRLLVL.

The sample holds a few counts of this clonotype. The chain carries TRBV19 and TRBJ1-5; D not certain. The CDR3 spans 16 residues. In germline, CDR1 is LNHDA, CDR2 SQIVND (reference sequence). Trimming took off 5 bases at V and 2 bases at J, with 16 bases between the two ends. CDR3 coding DNA: TGTGCCAGTAGTGCCCGGCCTAGCCCTCGCAATCAGCCCCAGCATTTT. It codes for CASSARPSPRNQPQHF. The full variable domain, completed using reference TRBV19 and TRBJ1-5, is DGGITQSPKYLFRKEGQNVTLSCEQNLNHDAMYWYRQDPGQGLRLIYYSQIVNDFQKGDIAEGYSVSREKKESFPLTVTSAQKNPTAFYLCASSARPSPRNQPQHFGDGTRLSIL.

The chain is built from TRBV12-3 or TRBV12-4 and TRBJ2-1; no clear D. Trimming left V 1 base short and J 13 bases short, with 14 bases between. CDR3 length equals 13 residues. CDR3 in amino acids: CASSLEESRLQFF. Written as DNA, the CDR3 is TGTGCCAGCAGTTTAGAGGAGAGTAGATTACAGTTCTTC.